The 11 T cell receptor beta chains presented below share a single source sample, sequenced in a study of shared clonotypes between healthy human individuals. Data came from immunoSEQ multiplex PCR; TCRdb stores just in-frame clones and leaves some out. The data show about 2.2 million clones, about 93% seen once. It was CD45RO-negative cells, positively selected for CCR7, that made up naive CD8 cells, with terminally differentiated effector memory CD45RA+ cells excluded. The sequencing sample was made of naive CD8+ T cells from PBMCs. These receptors all stem from a man between 18 and 35 years old in good health. Some clones in this sample may be carry-over from other donors' samples.

Details on this clone: Other DNA variants within this sample encode the same CDR3. V and J are TRBV28 and TRBJ2-7; TRBD1 matches 7 bases. Germline CDR1 is MDHEN and CDR2 is SYDVKM. This CDR3 region has 14 residues. The V segment lost 2 bases and the J segment 2 bases; nucleotides outside the gene matches: 3. Here the CDR3 reads CASSLPGGTYEQYF. Written as DNA, the CDR3 is TGTGCCAGCAGTTTACCAGGGGGAACCTACGAGCAGTACTTC.

The chain has TRBV6-5 and TRBJ2-1; D might be TRBD2 (5 bases). CDR3 length equals 13 residues. The germline CDR1 and CDR2 sequences are MNHEY and SVGAGI. Trimming stripped 7 bases from V and 7 bases from J, with 14 bases between. CDR3 sequence: CASTSLRGNEQFF. In DNA form, the CDR3 reads TGTGCCAGCACCTCTCTCCGGGGTAATGAGCAGTTCTTC.

The chain has TRBV7-9 and TRBJ2-2; either TRBD1 or TRBD2 may supply D (6 bases each). Germline assignment: CDR1 SEHNR and CDR2 FQNEAQ (reference sequence). The ends were cut back, 8 bases at V and 5 bases at J, with 18 bases in the middle. The CDR3 sequence is 15 residues long. In nucleotides, the CDR3 is TGTGCCAGCTCCCTTGAGGGGGACTGGACCGGGGAGCTGTTTTTT. Its translation: CASSLEGDWTGELFF.

The chain has TRBV6-6 and TRBJ2-3, with D unresolved. This CDR3 is 14 amino acids long. V lost 2 bases to trimming and J lost 6 bases, with 12 bases between them. Per germline, CDR1 MNHNY and CDR2 SVGAGI (reference sequence). The CDR3 coding sequence is TGTGCCAGCAGTTACGTAAAAGCTTCTGATACGCAGTATTTT. It encodes CASSYVKASDTQYF.

The chain links TRBV28 to TRBJ2-7; D gene unclear. Trimming pared 7 bases from V and 0 bases from J, leaving 22 bases between. CDR3 length: 17 residues. The germline CDR1 and CDR2 sequences are MDHEN and SYDVKM. The CDR3 is CASNNRAHFTNSYEQYF. The CDR3 DNA follows: TGTGCCAGCAACAACAGAGCCCATTTTACTAACTCCTACGAGCAGTACTTC.

This chain links TRBV9 with TRBJ1-2; 9 bases match TRBD1. V shed 3 bases and J 6 bases; nucleotides not matched to a gene: 3. CDR3 length: 13 residues. CDR1 is SGDLS, CDR2 YYNGEE, per germline. CDR3 loop: CASSGQGVHGYTF. CDR3 nucleotide sequence: TGTGCCAGCAGCGGACAGGGGGTTCATGGCTACACCTTC.

The gene calls are TRBV9 and TRBJ2-2, with TRBD2 matching over 15 bases. The V gene end was trimmed by 4 bases and the J gene end by 3 bases; junction bases not matched to a gene: 7. Per the germline V gene, CDR1 is SGDLS and CDR2 is YYNGEE. The CDR3 is 18 amino acids. CDR3 coding DNA: TGTGCCAGCAGCCTAAGGACTAGCGGGAGGGCCGACACCGGGGAGCTGTTTTTT. This sequence encodes CASSLRTSGRADTGELFF.

V and J are TRBV7-9 and TRBJ2-7; D is possibly TRBD2 (5 bases). V lost 1 base, J lost 2 bases, and 18 bases lay in between. Germline CDR1 reads SEHNR; CDR2 reads FQNEAQ (reference sequence). The CDR3 runs to 17 residues. CDR3 sequence reads: CASSLGGAGERPYEQYF. CDR3 DNA sequence: TGTGCCAGCAGCTTAGGAGGTGCCGGGGAGCGTCCCTACGAGCAGTACTTC.

In this sample, this clone turned up once. The chain has TRBV25-1 and TRBJ2-7; D unclear. V lost 5 bases and J lost 7, with 12 bases in between. The germline CDR1 and CDR2 sequences are MGHDK and SYGVNS. This CDR3 spans 12 amino acids. The CDR3 reads CASSIALGEQYF. The DNA of the CDR3 is TGTGCCAGCAGTATCGCCCTGGGGGAGCAGTACTTC.

About this clone itself: This sample also contains other DNA sequences that code for the same CDR3. This chain connects TRBV7-9 to TRBJ1-5; 7 bases agree with TRBD1. The CDR3 totals 14 residues. Germline V gives CDR1 SEHNR, CDR2 FQNEAQ (reference sequence). Unmatched junction bases numbered 4, after V lost 4 bases and J lost 4 bases. DNA of the CDR3: TGTGCCAGCAGCTCCCGGGACAGTAATCAGCCCCAGCATTTT. Encoded protein: CASSSRDSNQPQHF.

The chain uses TRBV27 and TRBJ2-1; the D gene is possibly TRBD1 (5 bases). Trimming cost V 6 bases and J 2 bases, with 14 bases left between them. This CDR3 is 15 amino acids long. Germline CDR1 reads MNHEY; CDR2 reads SMNVEV (reference sequence). This chain's CDR3 is CASSPTQVPYNEQFF. The CDR3 DNA reads TGTGCCAGCAGCCCTACACAGGTTCCCTACAATGAGCAGTTCTTC.